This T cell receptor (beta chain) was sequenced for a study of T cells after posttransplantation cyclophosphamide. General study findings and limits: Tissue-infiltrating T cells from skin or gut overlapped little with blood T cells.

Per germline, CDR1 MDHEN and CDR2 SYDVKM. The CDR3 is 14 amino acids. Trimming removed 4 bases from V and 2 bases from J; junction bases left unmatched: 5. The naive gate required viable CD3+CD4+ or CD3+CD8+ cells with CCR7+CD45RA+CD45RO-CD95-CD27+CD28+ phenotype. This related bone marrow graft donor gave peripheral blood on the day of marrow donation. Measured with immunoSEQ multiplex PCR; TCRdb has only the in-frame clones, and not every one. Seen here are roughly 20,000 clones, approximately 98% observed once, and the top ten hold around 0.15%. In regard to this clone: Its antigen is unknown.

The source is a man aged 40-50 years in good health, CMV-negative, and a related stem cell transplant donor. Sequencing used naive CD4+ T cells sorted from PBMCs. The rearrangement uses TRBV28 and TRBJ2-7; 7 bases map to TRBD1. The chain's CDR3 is CASSSTGFTYEQYF. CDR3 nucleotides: TGTGCCAGCAGTTCGACAGGGTTCACCTACGAGCAGTACTTC. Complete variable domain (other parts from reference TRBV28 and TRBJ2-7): DVKVTQSSRYLVKRTGEKVFLECVQDMDHENMFWYRQDPGLGLRLIYFSYDVKMKEKGDIPEGYSVSREKKERFSLILESASTNQTSMYLCASSSTGFTYEQYFGPGTRLTVT.